In its sample, the clone carrying this T cell receptor beta chain was seen a few times. The antigen is undetermined. With 2 bases clipped from V and 3 bases from J, the junction kept 7 bases outside the gene matches. The CDR3 length is 17 residues. Germline loops: CDR1 SGHTA, CDR2 FQGTGA. Donors each provided 8 to 10 milliliters of peripheral blood. A second PCR of roughly 7 to 11 cycles used a sample-barcoded 5' primer and a J-beta primer mix. Through a template-switch adaptor with 12 random nucleotides, each cDNA molecule received a tag. From the 5' RACE reads, TCRdb called clonotypes with MiXCR, one entry per CDR3 protein. Among fewer than 900,000 distinct CDR3 sequences, about 42% were seen once, and the ten largest hold 20% to 25%. This sample stems from a study of blood T cells in healthy people across ages. Study-level points and caveats: Strong correlation existed between TCR beta diversity and naive T cell percentage.

Material: blood. The chain couples TRBV7-3 to TRBJ2-1; 10 positions match TRBD2. This receptor was obtained from an older woman in good health. Here the CDR3 DNA reads TGTGCCAGCAGCTTATGGGCTAGCGGGGGCAGCTACAATGAGCAGTTCTTC. This encodes CASSLWASGGSYNEQFF.